The sequence of this T cell receptor (beta chain) was determined in a study of regulatory T cells in long-lasting Graves disease. Notes on the study in general: Less diverse TCR repertoires were seen in persistent Graves' patients than in newly diagnosed ones.

Time point in this sample: newly diagnosed GD, antithyroid drugs for less than 3 months. Following extraction of RNA from PBMCs, that RNA was used to make the TCR library. Nine milliliters of peripheral blood were drawn into EDTA tubes. There are many counts of this clonotype. The antigen remains undetermined. This CDR3 is 20 amino acids long. Germline trimming cut 7 bases from V and 8 bases from J; bases unmatched to any gene: 31. From germline, CDR1 is GTSNPN and CDR2 SVGIG (reference sequence). TCR beta libraries were built with iRepertoire HTBI primers and Arm-PCR of CDR3 regions. TCRdb called the multiplex PCR reads again in MiXCR, with one record for every CDR3 protein. The profile shows around 250,000 distinct CDR3 sequences, approximately 16% of them singletons.

Sequencing was performed on peripheral blood mononuclear cells (PBMCs), taken at new diagnosis, from a patient treated with antithyroid drugs. This TCR derives from a female donor with Graves disease. This chain links TRBV30 with TRBJ2-3, with 9 bases fitting TRBD1. This chain's CDR3 is CAFSPHNGRSPGQGFGTQYF. CDR3 nucleotides: TGTGCCTTCTCCCCCCACAACGGAAGGTCGCCGGGACAGGGATTCGGTACGCAGTATTTT.